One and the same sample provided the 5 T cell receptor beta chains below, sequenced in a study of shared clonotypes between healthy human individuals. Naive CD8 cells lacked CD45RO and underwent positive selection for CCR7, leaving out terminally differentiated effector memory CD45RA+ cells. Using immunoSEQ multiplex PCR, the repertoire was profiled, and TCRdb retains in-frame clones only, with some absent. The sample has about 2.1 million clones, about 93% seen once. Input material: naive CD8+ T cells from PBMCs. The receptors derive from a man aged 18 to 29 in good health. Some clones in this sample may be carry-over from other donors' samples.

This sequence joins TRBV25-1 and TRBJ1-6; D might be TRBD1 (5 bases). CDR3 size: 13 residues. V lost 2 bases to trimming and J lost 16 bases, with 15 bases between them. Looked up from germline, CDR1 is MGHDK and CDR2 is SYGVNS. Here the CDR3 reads CASSEGDGTELHF. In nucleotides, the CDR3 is TGTGCCAGCAGTGAAGGAGACGGGACGGAGCTCCACTTT.

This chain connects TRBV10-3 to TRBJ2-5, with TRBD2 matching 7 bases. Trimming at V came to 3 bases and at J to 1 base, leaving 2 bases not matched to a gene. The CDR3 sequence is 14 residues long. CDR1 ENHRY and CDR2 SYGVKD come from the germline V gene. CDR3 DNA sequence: TGTGCCATCAGTGAACCGGGGGGCCAAGAGACCCAGTACTTC. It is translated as CAISEPGGQETQYF.

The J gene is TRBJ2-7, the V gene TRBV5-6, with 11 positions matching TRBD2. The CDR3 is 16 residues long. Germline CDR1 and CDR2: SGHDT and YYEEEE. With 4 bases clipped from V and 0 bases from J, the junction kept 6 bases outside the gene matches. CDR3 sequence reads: CASSLGTSGSSYEQYF. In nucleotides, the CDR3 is TGTGCCAGCAGCCTTGGGACTAGCGGTAGCTCCTACGAGCAGTACTTC.

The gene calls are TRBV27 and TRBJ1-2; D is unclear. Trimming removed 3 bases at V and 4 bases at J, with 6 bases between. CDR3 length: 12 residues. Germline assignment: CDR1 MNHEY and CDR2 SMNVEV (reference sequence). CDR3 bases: TGTGCCAGCAGTTTCTCTGCCTATGGCTACACCTTC. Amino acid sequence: CASSFSAYGYTF.

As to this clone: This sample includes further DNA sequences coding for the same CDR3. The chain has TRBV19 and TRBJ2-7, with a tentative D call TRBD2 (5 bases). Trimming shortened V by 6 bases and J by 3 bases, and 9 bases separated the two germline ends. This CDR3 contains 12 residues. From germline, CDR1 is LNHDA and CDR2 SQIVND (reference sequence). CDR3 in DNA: TGTGCCAGTAGGGGCGCGGGCTACGAGCAGTACTTC. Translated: CASRGAGYEQYF.